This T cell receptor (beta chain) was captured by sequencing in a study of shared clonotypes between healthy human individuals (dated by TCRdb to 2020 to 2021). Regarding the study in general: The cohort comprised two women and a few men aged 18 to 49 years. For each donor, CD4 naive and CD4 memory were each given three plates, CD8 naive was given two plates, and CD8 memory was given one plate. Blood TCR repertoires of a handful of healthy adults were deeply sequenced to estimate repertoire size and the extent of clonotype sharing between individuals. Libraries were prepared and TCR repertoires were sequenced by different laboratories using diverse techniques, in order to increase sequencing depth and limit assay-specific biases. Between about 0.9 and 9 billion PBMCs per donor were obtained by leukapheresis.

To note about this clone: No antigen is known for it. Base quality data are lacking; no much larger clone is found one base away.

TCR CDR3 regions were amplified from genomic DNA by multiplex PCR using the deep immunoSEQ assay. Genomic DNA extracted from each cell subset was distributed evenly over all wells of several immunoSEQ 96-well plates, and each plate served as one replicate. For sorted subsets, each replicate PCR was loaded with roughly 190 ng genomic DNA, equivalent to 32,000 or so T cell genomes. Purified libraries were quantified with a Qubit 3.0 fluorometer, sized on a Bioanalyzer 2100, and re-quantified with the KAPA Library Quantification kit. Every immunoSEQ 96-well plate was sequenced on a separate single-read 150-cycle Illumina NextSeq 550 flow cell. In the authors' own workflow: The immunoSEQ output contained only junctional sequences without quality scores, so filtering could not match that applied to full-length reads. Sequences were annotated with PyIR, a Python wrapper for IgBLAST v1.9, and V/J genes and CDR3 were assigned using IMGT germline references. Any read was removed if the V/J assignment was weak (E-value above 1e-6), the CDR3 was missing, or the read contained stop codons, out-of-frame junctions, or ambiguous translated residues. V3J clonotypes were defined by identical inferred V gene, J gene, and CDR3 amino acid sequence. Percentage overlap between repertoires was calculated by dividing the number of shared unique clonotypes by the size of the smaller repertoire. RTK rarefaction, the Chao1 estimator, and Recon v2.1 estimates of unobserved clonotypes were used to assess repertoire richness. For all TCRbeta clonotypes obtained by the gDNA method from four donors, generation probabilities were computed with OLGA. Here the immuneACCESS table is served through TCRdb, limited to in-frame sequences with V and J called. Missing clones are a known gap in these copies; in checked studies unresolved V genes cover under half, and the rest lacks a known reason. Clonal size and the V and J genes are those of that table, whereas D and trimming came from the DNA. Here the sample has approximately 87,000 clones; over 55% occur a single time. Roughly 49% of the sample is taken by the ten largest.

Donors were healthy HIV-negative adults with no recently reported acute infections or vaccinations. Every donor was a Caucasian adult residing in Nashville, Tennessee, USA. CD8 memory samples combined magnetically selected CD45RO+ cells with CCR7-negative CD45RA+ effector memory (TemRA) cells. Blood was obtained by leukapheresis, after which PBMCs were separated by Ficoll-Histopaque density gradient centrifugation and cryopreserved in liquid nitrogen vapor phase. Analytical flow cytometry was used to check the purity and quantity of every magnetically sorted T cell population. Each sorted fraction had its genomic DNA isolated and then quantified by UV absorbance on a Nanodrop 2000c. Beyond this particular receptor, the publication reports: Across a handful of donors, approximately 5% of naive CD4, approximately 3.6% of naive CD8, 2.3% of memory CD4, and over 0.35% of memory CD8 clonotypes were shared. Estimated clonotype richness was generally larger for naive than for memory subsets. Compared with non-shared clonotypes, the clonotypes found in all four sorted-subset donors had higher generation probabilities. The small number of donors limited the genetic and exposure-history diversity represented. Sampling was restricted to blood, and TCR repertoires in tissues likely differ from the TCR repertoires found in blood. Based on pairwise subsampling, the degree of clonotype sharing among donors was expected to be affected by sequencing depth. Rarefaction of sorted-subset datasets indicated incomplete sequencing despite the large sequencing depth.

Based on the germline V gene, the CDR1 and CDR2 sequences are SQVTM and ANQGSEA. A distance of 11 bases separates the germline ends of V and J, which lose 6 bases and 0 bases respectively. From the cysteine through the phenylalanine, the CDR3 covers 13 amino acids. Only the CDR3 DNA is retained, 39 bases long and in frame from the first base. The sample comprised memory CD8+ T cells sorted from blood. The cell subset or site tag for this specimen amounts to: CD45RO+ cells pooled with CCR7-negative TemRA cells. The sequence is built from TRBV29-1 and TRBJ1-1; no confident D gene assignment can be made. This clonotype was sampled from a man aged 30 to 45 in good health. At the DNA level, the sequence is TGCAGCGTGACCTCGCAGATGAACACTGAAGCTTTCTTT. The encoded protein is CSVTSQMNTEAFF.